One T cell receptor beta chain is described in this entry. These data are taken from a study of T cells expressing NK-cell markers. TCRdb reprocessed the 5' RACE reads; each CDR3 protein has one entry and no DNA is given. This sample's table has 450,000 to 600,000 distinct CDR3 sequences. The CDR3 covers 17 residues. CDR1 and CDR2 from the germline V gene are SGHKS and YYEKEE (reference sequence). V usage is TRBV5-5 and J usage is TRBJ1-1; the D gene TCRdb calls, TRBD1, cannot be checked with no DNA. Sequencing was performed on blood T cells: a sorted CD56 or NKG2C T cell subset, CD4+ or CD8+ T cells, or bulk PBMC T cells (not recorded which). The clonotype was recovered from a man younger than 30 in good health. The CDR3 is CASSLGDSHFLNTEAFF.